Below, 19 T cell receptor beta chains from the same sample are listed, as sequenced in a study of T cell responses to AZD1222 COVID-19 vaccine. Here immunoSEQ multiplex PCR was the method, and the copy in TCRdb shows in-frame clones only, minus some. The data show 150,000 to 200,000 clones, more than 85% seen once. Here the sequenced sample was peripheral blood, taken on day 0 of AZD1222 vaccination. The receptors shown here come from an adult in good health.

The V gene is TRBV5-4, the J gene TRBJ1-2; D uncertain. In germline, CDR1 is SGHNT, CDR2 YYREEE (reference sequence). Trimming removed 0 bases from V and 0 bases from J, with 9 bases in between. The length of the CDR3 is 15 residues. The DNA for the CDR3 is TGTGCCAGCAGCTTGGGTGGGTCGACTAACTATGGCTACACCTTC. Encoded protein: CASSLGGSTNYGYTF.

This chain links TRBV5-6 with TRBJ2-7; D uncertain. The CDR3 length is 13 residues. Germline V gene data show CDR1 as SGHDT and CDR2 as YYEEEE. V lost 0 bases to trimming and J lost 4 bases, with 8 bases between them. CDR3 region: CASSLGTLYEQYF. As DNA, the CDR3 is TGTGCCAGCAGCTTGGGAACACTTTACGAGCAGTACTTC.

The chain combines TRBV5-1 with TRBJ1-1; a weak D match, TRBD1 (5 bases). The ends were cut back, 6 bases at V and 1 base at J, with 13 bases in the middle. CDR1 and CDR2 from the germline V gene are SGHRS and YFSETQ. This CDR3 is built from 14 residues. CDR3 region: CASNIAGANTEAFF. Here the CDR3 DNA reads TGCGCCAGCAACATCGCCGGGGCGAACACTGAAGCTTTCTTT.

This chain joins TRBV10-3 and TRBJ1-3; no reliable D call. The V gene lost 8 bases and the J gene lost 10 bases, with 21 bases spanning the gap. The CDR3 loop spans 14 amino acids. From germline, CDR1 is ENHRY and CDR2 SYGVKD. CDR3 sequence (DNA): TGTGCCATCTATAACCCAGCGCTATTTGGTACCATATATTTT. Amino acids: CAIYNPALFGTIYF.

The CDR3: CASSPTHQGNQPQHF. CDR3 bases: TGTGCCAGCAGTCCCACCCACCAGGGAAATCAGCCCCAGCATTTT. This chain connects TRBV6-5 to TRBJ1-5; a possible D gene is TRBD1 (5 bases). The V gene's germline CDR1 is MNHEY and CDR2 SVGAGI. The CDR3 sequence is 15 residues long. The germline V and J ends were trimmed by 5 bases and 4 bases, with 15 bases remaining between them.

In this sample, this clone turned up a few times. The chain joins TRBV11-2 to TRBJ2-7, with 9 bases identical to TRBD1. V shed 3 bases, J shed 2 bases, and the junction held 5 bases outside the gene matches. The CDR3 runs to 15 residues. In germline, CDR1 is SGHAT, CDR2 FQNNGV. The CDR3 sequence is CASSLERQGAYEQYF. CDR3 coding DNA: TGTGCCAGCAGCTTGGAAAGACAGGGGGCCTACGAGCAGTACTTC.

The CDR3 region is CSVAGLNYGYTF. For the CDR3, the DNA is TGCAGCGTGGCGGGTCTTAACTATGGCTACACCTTC. This chain links TRBV29-1 with TRBJ1-2; D is unresolved. Trimming left V 6 bases short and J 1 base short, with 9 bases between. Per the germline V gene, CDR1 is SQVTM and CDR2 is ANQGSEA. The CDR3 has 12 amino acids. Filled out from reference TRBV29-1 and TRBJ1-2, the complete variable domain reads SAVISQKPSRDICQRGTSLTIQCQVDSQVTMMFWYRQQPGQSLTLIATANQGSEATYESGFVIDKFPISRPNLTFSTLTVSNMSPEDSSIYLCSVAGLNYGYTFGSGTRLTVV.

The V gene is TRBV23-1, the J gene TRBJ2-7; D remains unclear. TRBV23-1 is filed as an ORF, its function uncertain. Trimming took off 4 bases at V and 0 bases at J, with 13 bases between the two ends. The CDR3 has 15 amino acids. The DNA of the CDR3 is TGCGCCAGCAGTCCCCCGATGCAGGTCTCCTACGAGCAGTACTTC. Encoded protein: CASSPPMQVSYEQYF.

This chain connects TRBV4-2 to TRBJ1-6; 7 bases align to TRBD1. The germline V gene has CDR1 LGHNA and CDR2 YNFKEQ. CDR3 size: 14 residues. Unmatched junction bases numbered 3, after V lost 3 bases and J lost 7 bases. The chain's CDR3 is CASSHGQANSPLHF. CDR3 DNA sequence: TGTGCCAGCAGCCATGGACAGGCCAATTCACCCCTCCACTTT.

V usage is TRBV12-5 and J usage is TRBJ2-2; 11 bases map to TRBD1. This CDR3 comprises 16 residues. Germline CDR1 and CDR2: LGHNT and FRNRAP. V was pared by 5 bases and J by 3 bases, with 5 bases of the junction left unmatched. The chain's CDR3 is CASGKGQGDYTGELFF. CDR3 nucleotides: TGTGCTAGTGGTAAGGGACAGGGGGACTACACCGGGGAGCTGTTTTTT.

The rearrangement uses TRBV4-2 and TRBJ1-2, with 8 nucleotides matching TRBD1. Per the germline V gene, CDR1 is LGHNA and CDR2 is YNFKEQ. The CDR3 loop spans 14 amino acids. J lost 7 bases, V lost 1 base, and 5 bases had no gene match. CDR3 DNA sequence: TGTGCCAGCAGCCAAGGAGGGACAGGACGTGGCTACACCTTC. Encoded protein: CASSQGGTGRGYTF.

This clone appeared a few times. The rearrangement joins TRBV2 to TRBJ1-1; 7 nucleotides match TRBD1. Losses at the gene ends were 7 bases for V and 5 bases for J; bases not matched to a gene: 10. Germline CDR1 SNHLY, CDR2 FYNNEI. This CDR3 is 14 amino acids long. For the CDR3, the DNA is TGTGCCAGCAATGGGATGACAGGGAGGACTGAAGCTTTCTTT. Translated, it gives CASNGMTGRTEAFF.

The CDR3 protein is CASLRGMDTEAFF. As DNA, the CDR3 is TGTGCCAGCTTGAGGGGGATGGACACTGAAGCTTTCTTT. The chain carries TRBV5-6 and TRBJ1-1; TRBD1 is a possible D gene (6 bases). With 7 bases removed from V and 3 bases from J, the gap between germline ends came to 13 bases. The CDR3 extends over 13 amino acids. Per germline, CDR1 SGHDT and CDR2 YYEEEE.

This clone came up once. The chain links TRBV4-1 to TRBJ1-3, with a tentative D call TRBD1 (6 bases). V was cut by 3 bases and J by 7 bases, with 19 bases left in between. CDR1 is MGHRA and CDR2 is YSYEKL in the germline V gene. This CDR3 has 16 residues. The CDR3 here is CASSHTNNRDWNTIYF. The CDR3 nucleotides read TGCGCCAGCAGCCACACTAATAACAGGGACTGGAACACCATATATTTT.

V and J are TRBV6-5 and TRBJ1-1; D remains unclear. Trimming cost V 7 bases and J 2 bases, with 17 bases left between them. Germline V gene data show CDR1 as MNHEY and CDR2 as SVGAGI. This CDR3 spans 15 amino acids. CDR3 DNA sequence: TGTGCCAGCAAGGTAACGCTGGACGCCAACACTGAAGCTTTCTTT. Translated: CASKVTLDANTEAFF.

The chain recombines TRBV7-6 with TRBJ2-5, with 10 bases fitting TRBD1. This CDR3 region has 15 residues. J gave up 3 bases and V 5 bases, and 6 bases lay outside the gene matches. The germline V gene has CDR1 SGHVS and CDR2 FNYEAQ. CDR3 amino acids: CASSPGTGVEETQYF. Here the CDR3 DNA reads TGTGCCAGCAGCCCAGGGACAGGGGTTGAAGAGACCCAGTACTTC. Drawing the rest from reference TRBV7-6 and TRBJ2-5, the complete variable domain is GAGVSQSPRYKVTKRGQDVALRCDPISGHVSLYWYRQALGQGPEFLTYFNYEAQQDKSGLPNDRFSAERPEGSISTLTIQRTEQRDSAMYRCASSPGTGVEETQYFGPGTRLLVL.

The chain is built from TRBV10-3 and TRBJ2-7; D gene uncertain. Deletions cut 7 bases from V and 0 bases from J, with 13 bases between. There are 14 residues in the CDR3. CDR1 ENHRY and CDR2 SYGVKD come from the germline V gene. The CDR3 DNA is TGTGCCATCACTGAACGAGACACCTCCTACGAGCAGTACTTC. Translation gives CAITERDTSYEQYF.

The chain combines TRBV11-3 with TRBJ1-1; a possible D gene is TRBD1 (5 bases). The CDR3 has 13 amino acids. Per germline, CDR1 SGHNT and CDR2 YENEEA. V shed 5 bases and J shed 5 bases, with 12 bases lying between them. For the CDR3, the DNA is TGTGCCAGCAGCGCGATGAGGGGAACTGAAGCTTTCTTT. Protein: CASSAMRGTEAFF.

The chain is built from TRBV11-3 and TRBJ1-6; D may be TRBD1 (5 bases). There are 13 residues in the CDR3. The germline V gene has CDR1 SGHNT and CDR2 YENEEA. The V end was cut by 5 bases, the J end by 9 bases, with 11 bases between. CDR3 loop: CASSPGRFSPLHF. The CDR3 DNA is TGTGCCAGCAGCCCGGGACGGTTTTCACCCCTCCACTTT.